This TCR beta chain was sequenced in a study of a mutant IDH1 vaccine in newly diagnosed glioma (dated by TCRdb to the early 2020s). Turning to the overall study: Of the approximately 35 treated patients, approximately 62% were male and 37.5% were female, and the mean age was approximately 41 years. Before enrollment, patients had received standard therapy of radiotherapy alone, temozolomide alone, or radiochemotherapy with temozolomide; most received the combination. Peripheral blood was collected at six visits: V03 (baseline), V05, V07, V10, V12 and V13. For exploratory analyses, 25 to 30 treated patients had longitudinal TCRB deep sequencing done wherever samples were available.

This clone was detected only once. Its antigen remains unidentified. Base-call qualities are not available, and no considerably larger clone is one nucleotide away. The paper as a whole reports these results and caveats: Immune responses induced by the vaccine were seen in over 90% of patients across multiple MHC alleles. The authors noted that analyses of patient blood samples could not be reproduced because of sample limitations. PBMC samples for TCRB deep sequencing were selected based on availability. Changes in the top peripheral T cell clonotypes picked up by TCRB sequencing did not appear to be linked to pseudoprogression.

The sample's time point label is to be understood as: baseline, week 1 (first vaccination visit). The treatment or condition tag for this specimen amounts to: pre-vaccination baseline after standard-of-care therapy. The donors had newly diagnosed IDH1-mutant astrocytomas of WHO grade 3 or 4 that showed loss of nuclear ATRX. The samples were drawn from NOA16, a multicentre, single-arm, open-label phase I trial in Germany that tested a mutant IDH1 peptide vaccine in humans for the first time. For immunogenicity testing, the blood drawn at visit V03 was used as the baseline sample. The DNeasy Blood and Tissue Kit was used to extract genomic DNA from EDTA blood for TCRB sequencing. At the junction V is shortened by 1 base and J by 6 bases; bases outside the gene matches: 0. The cysteine opens and the phenylalanine closes a CDR3 of 13 amino acids. Just the 39-base CDR3 DNA is kept, in frame starting at base 1. CDR1 and CDR2, looked up from the germline V gene, are SGHNT and YENEEA.

Library creation used the immunoSEQ multiplex PCR assay. Rearranged TCR beta chain sequences were amplified using the hsTCRB Kit according to the manufacturer's protocol. Sequencing of TCRB libraries was carried out on an Illumina MiSeq. The study's own analysis went as follows. Demultiplexing, trimming and gene mapping were performed with the kit vendor's proprietary platform. The table comes from immuneACCESS by way of TCRdb, which keeps in-frame sequences with V and J called. Part of the clones is missing from these tables; in studies checked, under half for an unresolved V gene and the rest for unknown reasons. V and J calls and clone size are those listed in that table; D and trimming were worked out from the DNA. This sample is represented by around 92,000 clones; roughly 90% of them were singletons. The biggest ten clones account for approximately 0.57% of the sample.

The source was PBMCs, collected from a glioma patient treated with radiotherapy, temozolomide or both. The sequence came from a woman in her 50s with glioma. The chain is made from TRBV11-3 and TRBJ2-7; 10 junctional bases match TRBD2. The encoded CDR3 is CASSLGTSGEQYF. The DNA sequence is as follows: TGTGCCAGCAGCTTAGGGACTAGCGGCGAGCAGTACTTC.